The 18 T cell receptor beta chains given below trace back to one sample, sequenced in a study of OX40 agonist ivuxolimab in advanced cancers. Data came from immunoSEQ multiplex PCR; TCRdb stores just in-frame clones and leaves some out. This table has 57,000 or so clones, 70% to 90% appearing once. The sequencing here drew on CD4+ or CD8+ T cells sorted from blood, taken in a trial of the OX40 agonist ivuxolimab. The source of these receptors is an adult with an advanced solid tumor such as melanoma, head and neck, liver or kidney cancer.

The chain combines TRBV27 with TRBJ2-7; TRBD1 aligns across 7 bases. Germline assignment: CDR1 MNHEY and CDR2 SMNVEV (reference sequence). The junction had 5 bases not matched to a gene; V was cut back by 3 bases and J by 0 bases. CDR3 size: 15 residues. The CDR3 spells CASSFLGQSSYEQYF. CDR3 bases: TGTGCCAGCAGTTTTCTGGGACAGAGCTCCTACGAGCAGTACTTC.

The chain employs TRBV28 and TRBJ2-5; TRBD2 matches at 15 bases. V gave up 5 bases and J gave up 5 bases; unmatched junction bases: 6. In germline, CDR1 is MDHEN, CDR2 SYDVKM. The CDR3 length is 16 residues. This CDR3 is CASSMGLAGGHETQYF. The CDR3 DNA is TGTGCCAGCAGTATGGGACTAGCGGGAGGCCACGAGACCCAGTACTTC.

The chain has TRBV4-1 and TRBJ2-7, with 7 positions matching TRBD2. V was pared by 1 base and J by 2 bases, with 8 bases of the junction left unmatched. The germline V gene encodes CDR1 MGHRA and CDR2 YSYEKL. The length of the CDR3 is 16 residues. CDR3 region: CASSQGPASGTYEQYF. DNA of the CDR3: TGCGCCAGCAGCCAAGGGCCGGCTAGCGGAACCTACGAGCAGTACTTC.

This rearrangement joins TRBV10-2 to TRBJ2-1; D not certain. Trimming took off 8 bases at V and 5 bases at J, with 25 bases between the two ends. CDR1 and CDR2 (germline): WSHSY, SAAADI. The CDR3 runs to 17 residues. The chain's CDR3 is CASSHSPTVFPNNEQFF. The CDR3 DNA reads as TGCGCCAGCTCACATTCCCCGACTGTTTTCCCCAACAATGAGCAGTTCTTC.

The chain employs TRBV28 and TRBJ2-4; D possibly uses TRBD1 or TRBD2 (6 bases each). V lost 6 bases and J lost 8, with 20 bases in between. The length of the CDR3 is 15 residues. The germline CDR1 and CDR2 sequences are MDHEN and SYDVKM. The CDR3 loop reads CASSQFPGEADIQYF. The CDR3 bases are TGTGCCAGCAGCCAATTCCCAGGGGAGGCGGACATTCAGTACTTC.

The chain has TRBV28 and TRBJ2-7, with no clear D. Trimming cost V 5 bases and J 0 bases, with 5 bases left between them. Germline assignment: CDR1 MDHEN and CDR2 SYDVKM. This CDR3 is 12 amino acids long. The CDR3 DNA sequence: TGTGCCAGCAGTGGCCTCTCCTACGAGCAGTACTTC. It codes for CASSGLSYEQYF. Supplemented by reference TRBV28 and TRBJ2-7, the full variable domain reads DVKVTQSSRYLVKRTGEKVFLECVQDMDHENMFWYRQDPGLGLRLIYFSYDVKMKEKGDIPEGYSVSREKKERFSLILESASTNQTSMYLCASSGLSYEQYFGPGTRLTVT.

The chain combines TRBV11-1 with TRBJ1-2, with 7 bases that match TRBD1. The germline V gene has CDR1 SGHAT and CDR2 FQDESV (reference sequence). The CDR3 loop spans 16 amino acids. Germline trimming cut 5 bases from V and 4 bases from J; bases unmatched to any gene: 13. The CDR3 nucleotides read TGTGCCAGCAGCGCACAGGGGTTGGATAGTAGCTATGGCTACACCTTC. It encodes CASSAQGLDSSYGYTF.

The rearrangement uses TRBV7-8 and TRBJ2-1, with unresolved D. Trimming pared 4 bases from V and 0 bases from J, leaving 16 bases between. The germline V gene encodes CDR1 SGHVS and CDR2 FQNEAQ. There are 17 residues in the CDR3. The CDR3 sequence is CASSSSLDPDSYNEQFF. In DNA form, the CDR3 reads TGTGCCAGCAGCTCGTCATTAGACCCCGACTCCTACAATGAGCAGTTCTTC. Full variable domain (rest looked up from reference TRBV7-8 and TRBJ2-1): GAGVSQSPRYKVAKRGQDVALRCDPISGHVSLFWYQQALGQGPEFLTYFQNEAQLDKSGLPSDRFFAERPEGSVSTLKIQRTQQEDSAVYLCASSSSLDPDSYNEQFFGPGTRLTVL.

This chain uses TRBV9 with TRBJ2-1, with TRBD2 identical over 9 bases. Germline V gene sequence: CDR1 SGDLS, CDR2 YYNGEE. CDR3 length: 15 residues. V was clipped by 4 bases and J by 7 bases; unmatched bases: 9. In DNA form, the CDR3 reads TGTGCCAGCAGCCTGGTGAGTAGCGGGAGTAATGAGCAGTTCTTC. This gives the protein CASSLVSSGSNEQFF.

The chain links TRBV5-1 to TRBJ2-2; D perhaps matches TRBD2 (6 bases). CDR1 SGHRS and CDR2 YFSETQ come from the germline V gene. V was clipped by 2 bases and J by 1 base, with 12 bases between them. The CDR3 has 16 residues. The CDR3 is CASSLTGDLNTGELFF. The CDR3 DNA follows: TGCGCCAGCAGCTTAACGGGAGACCTGAACACCGGGGAGCTGTTTTTT.

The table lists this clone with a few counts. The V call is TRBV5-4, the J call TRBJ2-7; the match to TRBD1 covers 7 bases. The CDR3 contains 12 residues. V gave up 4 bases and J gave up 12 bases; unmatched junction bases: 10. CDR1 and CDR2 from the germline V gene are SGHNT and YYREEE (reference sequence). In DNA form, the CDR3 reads TGTGCCAGCAGCCACGGACAGGCGGAGAGGTACTTC. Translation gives CASSHGQAERYF.

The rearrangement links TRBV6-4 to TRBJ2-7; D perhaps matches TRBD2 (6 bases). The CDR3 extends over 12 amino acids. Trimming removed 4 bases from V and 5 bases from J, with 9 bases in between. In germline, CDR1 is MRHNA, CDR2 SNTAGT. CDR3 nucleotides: TGTGCCAGCAGTGCGGGACTTAACGAGCAGTACTTC. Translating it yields CASSAGLNEQYF.

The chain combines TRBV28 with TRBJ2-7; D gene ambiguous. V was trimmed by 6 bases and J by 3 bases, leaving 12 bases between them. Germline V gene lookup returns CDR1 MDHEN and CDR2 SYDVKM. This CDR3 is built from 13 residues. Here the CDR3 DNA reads TGTGCCAGCAGGCAAGACACGATCTACGAGCAGTACTTC. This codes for CASRQDTIYEQYF.

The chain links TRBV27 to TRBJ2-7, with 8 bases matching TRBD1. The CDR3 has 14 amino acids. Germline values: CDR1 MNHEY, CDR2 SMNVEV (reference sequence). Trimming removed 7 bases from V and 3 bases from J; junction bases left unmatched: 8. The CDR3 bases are TGTGCCAGCAAGGACGGACAGGGTCACTACGAGCAGTACTTC. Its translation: CASKDGQGHYEQYF.

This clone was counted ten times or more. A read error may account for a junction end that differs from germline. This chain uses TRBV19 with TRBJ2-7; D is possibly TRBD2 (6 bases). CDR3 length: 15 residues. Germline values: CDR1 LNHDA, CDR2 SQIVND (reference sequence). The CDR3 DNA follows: TGTGCCAGTAGTCCTATAGCGGACCCCTCCAACGAGCAGTACTTC. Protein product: CASSPIADPSNEQYF. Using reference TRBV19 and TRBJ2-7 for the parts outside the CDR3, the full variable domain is DGGITQSPKYLFRKEGQNVTLSCEQNLNHDAMYWYRQDPGQGLRLIYYSQIVNDFQKGDIAEGYSVSREKKESFPLTVTSAQKNPTAFYLCASSPIADPSNEQYFGPGTRLTVT.

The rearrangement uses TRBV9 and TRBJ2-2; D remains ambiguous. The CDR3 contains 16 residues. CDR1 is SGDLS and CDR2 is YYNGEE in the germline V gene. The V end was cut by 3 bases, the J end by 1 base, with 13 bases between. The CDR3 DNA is TGTGCCAGCAGCGCGAAGGTGGCGTGGAACACCGGGGAGCTGTTTTTT. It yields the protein CASSAKVAWNTGELFF.

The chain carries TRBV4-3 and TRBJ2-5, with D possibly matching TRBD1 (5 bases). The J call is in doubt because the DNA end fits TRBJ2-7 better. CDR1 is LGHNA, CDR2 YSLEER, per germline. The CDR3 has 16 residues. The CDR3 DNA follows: TGCGCCAGCAGCCAAGATCGGGCCCCAGGGACCTACGAGCAGTACTTC. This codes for CASSQDRAPGTYEQYF.

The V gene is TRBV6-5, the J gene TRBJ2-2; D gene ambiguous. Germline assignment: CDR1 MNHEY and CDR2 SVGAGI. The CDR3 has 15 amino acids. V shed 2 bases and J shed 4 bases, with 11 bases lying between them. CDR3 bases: TGTGCCAGCAGTTACAGCCATGGAACCACCGGGGAGCTGTTTTTT. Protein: CASSYSHGTTGELFF.